The clone carrying this T cell receptor (beta chain) came up a few times. Its antigen is unidentified. The data were obtained in a study of response to subunit inactivated influenza vaccine. There are 14 residues in the CDR3. J gave up 6 bases and V 8 bases, and 7 bases lay outside the gene matches. Per germline, CDR1 MNHEY and CDR2 SVGEGT. TCRdb fed the RT-PCR reads into MiXCR, producing one record per CDR3 protein. The sample has 750,000 to 850,000 distinct CDR3 sequences; approximately 17% are singletons. Study-level results: That few new T cells are recruited by each seasonal influenza vaccination was the authors' suggestion.

The TCR originated in a man aged 45-65 years who received an inactivated influenza vaccine. The rearrangement joins TRBV6-2 or TRBV6-3 to TRBJ1-6, with 7 bases that match TRBD1. The source material was PBMCs from blood, sampled more than 4 days after vaccination. CDR3 amino acids: CASGRGPFNSPLHF. In nucleotides, the CDR3 is TGTGCCAGCGGAAGGGGGCCCTTTAATTCACCCCTCCACTTT.